In its sample, the clone carrying this T cell receptor beta chain was seen many times. Its target is not known. As the template, RNA transcripts were used to amplify TCR beta CDR3 regions. Investigators did first-round RT-PCR with HTBI primers, then second-round multiplex PCR. One entry per CDR3 protein, called by TCRdb with MiXCR from the multiplex PCR reads. The sample includes about 150,000 distinct CDR3 sequences, less than 45% of them seen just once. V was pared by 0 bases and J by 2 bases, with 11 bases between. Germline V gene data show CDR1 as MNHEY and CDR2 as SVGAGI. This CDR3 is built from 15 residues. The entry originates in a study of Graves' ophthalmopathy and Graves' hyperthyroidism. Study-wide results and caveats: Blood also held most thyroid clonotypes expanded above 0.001 frequency. The model predicted progression of ophthalmopathy with a sensitivity of just over 70%, and its specificity was about 72%.

This sequence originates from a woman aged 40 to 50 with Graves' ophthalmopathy. Source material: peripheral blood. V is TRBV6-5 and J is TRBJ2-7; TRBD2 is a possible D gene (5 bases). In DNA, the CDR3 is TGTGCCAGCAGTTACTCGACCAGCGGAACCTACGAGCAGTACTTC. Residues: CASSYSTSGTYEQYF.